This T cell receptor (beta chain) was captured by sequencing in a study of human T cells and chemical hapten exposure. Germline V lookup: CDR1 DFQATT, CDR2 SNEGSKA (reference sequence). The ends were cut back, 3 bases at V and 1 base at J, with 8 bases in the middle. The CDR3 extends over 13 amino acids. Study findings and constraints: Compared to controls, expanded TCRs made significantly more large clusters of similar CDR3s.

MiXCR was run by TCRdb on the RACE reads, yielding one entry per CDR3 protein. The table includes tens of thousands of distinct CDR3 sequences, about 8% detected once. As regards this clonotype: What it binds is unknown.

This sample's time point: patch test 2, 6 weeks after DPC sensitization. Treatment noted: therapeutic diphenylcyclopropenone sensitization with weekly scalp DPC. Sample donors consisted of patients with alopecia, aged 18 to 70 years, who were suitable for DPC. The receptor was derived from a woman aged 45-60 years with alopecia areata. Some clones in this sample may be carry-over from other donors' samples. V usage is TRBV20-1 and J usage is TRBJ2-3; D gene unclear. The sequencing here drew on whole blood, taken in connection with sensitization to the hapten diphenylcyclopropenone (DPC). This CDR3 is CSARDLGTDTQYF. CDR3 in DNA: TGCAGTGCTAGGGATCTGGGCACAGATACGCAGTATTTT.